What follows is one T cell receptor beta chain and its context. The data derive from a study of beta chain features in type 1 diabetes. Germline CDR1 reads LNHDA; CDR2 reads SQIVND (reference sequence). V lost 7 bases to trimming and J lost 4 bases, with 16 bases between them. The CDR3 length is 14 residues. Expressed TCRB transcripts were sequenced because the isolated RNA had all been reverse transcribed beforehand. Mean read depth for naive, central memory and regulatory T cell samples was several million reads. The protocol was immunoSEQ multiplex PCR, while the TCRdb copy is restricted to in-frame clones and leaves out a portion. The sample holds around 430,000 clones, 30% seen once.

The TCR originated in a man aged 18-30 years in good health. The gene calls are TRBV19 and TRBJ1-1; maybe TRBD1 (6 bases). Source material: naive CD4+ T cells from blood. The CDR3 DNA sequence: TGTGCCAGTAACCTTTACAGGGTAAGCACTGAAGCTTTCTTT. Translation gives CASNLYRVSTEAFF.